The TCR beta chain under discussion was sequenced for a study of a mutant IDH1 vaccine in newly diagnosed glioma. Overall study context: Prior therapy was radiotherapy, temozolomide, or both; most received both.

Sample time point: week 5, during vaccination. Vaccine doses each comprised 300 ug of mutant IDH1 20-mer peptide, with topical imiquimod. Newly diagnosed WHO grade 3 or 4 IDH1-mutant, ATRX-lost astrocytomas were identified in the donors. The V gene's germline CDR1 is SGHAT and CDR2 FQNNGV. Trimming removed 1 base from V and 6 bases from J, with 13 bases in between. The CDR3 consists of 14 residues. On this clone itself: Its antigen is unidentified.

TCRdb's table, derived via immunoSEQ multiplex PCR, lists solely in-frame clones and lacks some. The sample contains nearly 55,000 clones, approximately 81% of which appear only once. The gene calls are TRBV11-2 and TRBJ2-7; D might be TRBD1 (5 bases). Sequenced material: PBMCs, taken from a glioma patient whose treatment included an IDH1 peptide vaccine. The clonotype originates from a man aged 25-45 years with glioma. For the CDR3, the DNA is TGTGCCAGCAGCTTAGTTCCAGGACAACCCGAGCAGTACTTC. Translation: CASSLVPGQPEQYF.